These 27 T cell receptor beta chains were all obtained from the same sample, sequenced in a study of blood T cell repertoires in COVID-19. The assay was immunoSEQ multiplex PCR, and TCRdb's table has in-frame clones only and misses some. There are 75,000 to 95,000 clones in the sample; approximately 90% occur only once, and under 25% lies in the top ten. The specimen was peripheral blood. Source of these receptors: a human donor in a cohort sampled during active COVID-19.

This chain links TRBV6-2 or TRBV6-3 with TRBJ2-3; 12 bases are a match to TRBD2. The germline CDR1 and CDR2 sequences are MNHEY and SVGEGT. The CDR3 spans 18 residues. V shed 2 bases and J 0 bases; nucleotides not matched to a gene: 6. CDR3 sequence reads: CASSYAVLAGGSTDTQYF. CDR3 coding DNA: TGTGCCAGCAGTTACGCAGTACTAGCGGGGGGTAGCACAGATACGCAGTATTTT.

V usage is TRBV28 and J usage is TRBJ2-5; a possible D gene is TRBD2 (5 bases). V was cut by 3 bases and J by 3 bases, with 20 bases left in between. Germline V CDR1 and CDR2: MDHEN, SYDVKM. The length of the CDR3 is 17 residues. The CDR3 loop is CASSFSAGQRLKETQYF. CDR3 DNA: TGTGCCAGCAGTTTTTCCGCGGGCCAGCGGCTAAAAGAGACCCAGTACTTC.

For the CDR3, the DNA is TGTGCCAGCAGTCCGGGACACACAGATACGCAGTATTTT. Its translation: CASSPGHTDTQYF. The chain carries TRBV6-5 and TRBJ2-3, with a tentative D call TRBD1 (6 bases). The V and J ends lost 5 bases and 2 bases respectively, with 8 bases between them. CDR3 length: 13 residues. Germline V gene lookup returns CDR1 MNHEY and CDR2 SVGAGI.

A few counts support this clone. The chain recombines TRBV5-1 with TRBJ1-1, with 8 bases that match TRBD1. V trimming: 4 bases; J trimming: 0 bases; junction bases outside the gene matches: 2. The CDR3 has 14 residues. The germline V gene has CDR1 SGHRS and CDR2 YFSETQ. This CDR3 reads CASSRTGLNTEAFF. The CDR3 region has the DNA TGCGCCAGCAGCCGGACAGGGCTGAACACTGAAGCTTTCTTT. The whole variable domain, filled in from reference TRBV5-1 and TRBJ1-1, reads KAGVTQTPRYLIKTRGQQVTLSCSPISGHRSVSWYQQTPGQGLQFLFEYFSETQRNKGNFPGRFSGRQFSNSRSEMNVSTLELGDSALYLCASSRTGLNTEAFFGQGTRLTVV.

The chain carries TRBV6-5 and TRBJ2-7, with a tentative D call TRBD1 (5 bases). Per the germline V gene, CDR1 is MNHEY and CDR2 is SVGAGI. There are 14 residues in the CDR3. V was trimmed by 5 bases and J by 4 bases, leaving 15 bases between them. CDR3 region: CASSRSQGGYEQYF. The CDR3 DNA sequence: TGTGCCAGCAGTCGCTCGCAGGGTGGGTACGAGCAGTACTTC.

This sequence joins TRBV11-3 and TRBJ2-3; 14 bases line up with TRBD2. The trim removed 0 bases at V and 3 bases at J, leaving 8 bases unmatched. Per the germline V gene, CDR1 is SGHNT and CDR2 is YENEEA. This CDR3 region has 19 residues. The CDR3 reads CASSLEGGTSGRLTDTQYF. CDR3 nucleotide sequence: TGTGCCAGCAGCTTAGAAGGCGGGACTAGCGGGAGATTGACAGATACGCAGTATTTT.

This clone was picked up one time. The chain employs TRBV2 and TRBJ2-1, with a possible D match to TRBD2 (5 bases). CDR1 is SNHLY, CDR2 FYNNEI, per germline. CDR3 length: 16 residues. Trimming removed 6 bases from V and 0 bases from J, with 15 bases in between. The CDR3 loop reads CASSPSGLRSYNEQFF. For the CDR3, the DNA is TGTGCCAGCAGCCCATCTGGACTCCGCTCCTACAATGAGCAGTTCTTC.

This clone has only one observation. The chain couples TRBV5-8 to TRBJ2-5; possibly TRBD1 for D (6 bases). Trimming took off 2 bases at V and 2 bases at J, with 16 bases between the two ends. The germline gives CDR1 SGHTS, CDR2 YDEGEE. The CDR3 length is 16 residues. CDR3 sequence reads: CASSFGALGTQETQYF. The DNA for the CDR3 is TGTGCCAGCAGCTTTGGGGCGTTGGGGACACAAGAGACCCAGTACTTC.

V and J are TRBV12-1 and TRBJ1-2; the table's D call of TRBD1 was not tested on the DNA. TRBV12-1 is a recognized pseudogene. The CDR3 is 17 amino acids. CDR3 in amino acids: CASSFATGRVRDYGYTF. The CDR3 DNA follows: TGTGCCAGCAGCTTTGCGACAGGGAGAGTGCGTGACTATGGCTACACCTTC.

The chain uses TRBV19 and TRBJ1-2; 8 nucleotides agree with TRBD1. Germline trimming cut 3 bases from V and 3 bases from J; bases unmatched to any gene: 21. The CDR3 contains 20 residues. Germline V gene lookup returns CDR1 LNHDA and CDR2 SQIVND (reference sequence). CDR3 sequence reads: CASSIHVSKRQGTPYYGYTF. DNA for the CDR3: TGTGCCAGTAGTATCCACGTATCCAAAAGACAGGGGACACCCTACTATGGCTACACCTTC.

The J gene is TRBJ2-7, the V gene TRBV7-2, with 9 bases that match TRBD1. CDR1 and CDR2 from the germline V gene are SGHTA and FQGNSA. The trim removed 6 bases at V and 3 bases at J, leaving 15 bases unmatched. The CDR3 extends over 17 amino acids. The CDR3 nucleotides read TGTGCCAGCAGATCGACAGGGGGAGTAATCCCTTACTACGAGCAGTACTTC. It yields the protein CASRSTGGVIPYYEQYF.

This chain uses TRBV19 with TRBJ2-1; possible D gene TRBD1, 5 bases. With 5 bases removed from V and 12 bases from J, the gap between germline ends came to 17 bases. The germline gives CDR1 LNHDA, CDR2 SQIVND (reference sequence). This CDR3 is built from 13 residues. In nucleotides, the CDR3 is TGTGCCAGTAGTCCGATCATATGGGGCCTGCAGTTCTTC. Its translation: CASSPIIWGLQFF.

The chain combines TRBV6-1 with TRBJ2-7; TRBD2 agrees at 7 bases. Unmatched junction bases numbered 7, after V lost 0 bases and J lost 2 bases. Per the germline V gene, CDR1 is MNHNS and CDR2 is SASEGT. The CDR3 spans 16 residues. CDR3: CASSEAHQRGTYEQYF. The CDR3 DNA follows: TGTGCCAGCAGTGAAGCGCACCAGCGGGGAACCTACGAGCAGTACTTC.

The V gene is TRBV7-9, the J gene TRBJ2-3; TRBD2 matches at 13 bases. Trimming removed 3 bases from V and 2 bases from J; junction bases left unmatched: 8. The CDR3 sequence is 18 residues long. Germline V gene data show CDR1 as SEHNR and CDR2 as FQNEAQ (reference sequence). In DNA form, the CDR3 reads TGTGCCAGCAGCTTGTTACCGGGACTAGCGGGAATCACAGATACGCAGTATTTT. It specifies CASSLLPGLAGITDTQYF.

The rearrangement links TRBV3-1 (or the pseudogene TRBV3-2) to TRBJ1-1, with D perhaps matching TRBD1 (5 bases). Germline CDR1 and CDR2: LGHDT and YNNKEL (reference sequence). The CDR3 has 17 amino acids. Trimming removed 0 bases from V and 4 bases from J, with 18 bases in between. The DNA for the CDR3 is TGTGCCAGCAGCCAAGATTCGCGAAGGGGTTATTCCACTGAAGCTTTCTTT. Translation: CASSQDSRRGYSTEAFF.

This clone was seen a single time. The chain joins TRBV18 to TRBJ2-5; 9 nucleotides line up with TRBD1. Germline CDR1 is KGHSH and CDR2 is LQKENI. J gave up 5 bases and V 6 bases, and 28 bases lay outside the gene matches. CDR3 length: 21 amino acids. This CDR3 reads CASSPRISVGGQQGARETQYF. CDR3 nucleotides: TGTGCCAGCTCGCCCCGTATATCAGTAGGGGGCCAACAGGGGGCCCGGGAGACCCAGTACTTC.

This chain links TRBV4-1 with TRBJ2-3; TRBD1 aligns across 7 bases. CDR3 length: 16 residues. Germline V gene data show CDR1 as MGHRA and CDR2 as YSYEKL. With 5 bases clipped from V and 8 bases from J, the junction kept 16 bases outside the gene matches. This CDR3 is CASSAHLTGTVGTQYF. Written as DNA, the CDR3 is TGCGCCAGCAGCGCCCATCTGACCGGGACAGTTGGTACGCAGTATTTT.

V usage is TRBV2 and J usage is TRBJ2-2; D is possibly TRBD1 (6 bases). CDR1 and CDR2 (germline): SNHLY, FYNNEI. V gave up 7 bases and J gave up 6 bases, with 21 bases separating them. This CDR3 has 16 residues. CDR3 DNA: TGTGCCAGCACCGAAAGGGGGATGGGGCGGGCCGGGGAGCTGTTTTTT. As protein: CASTERGMGRAGELFF.

This sequence joins TRBV5-1 and TRBJ2-1, with 7 bases that match TRBD1. This CDR3 spans 12 amino acids. Germline values: CDR1 SGHRS, CDR2 YFSETQ. The trim removed 2 bases at V and 9 bases at J, leaving 2 bases unmatched. CDR3 amino acids: CASSFRGTEQFF. CDR3 nucleotide sequence: TGCGCCAGCAGCTTCAGGGGGACTGAGCAGTTCTTC.

This sequence joins TRBV19 and TRBJ2-1, with 11 bases lining up with TRBD2. The CDR3 sequence is 18 residues long. Unmatched junction bases numbered 19, after V lost 5 bases and J lost 10 bases. Germline CDR1 LNHDA, CDR2 SQIVND (reference sequence). The CDR3: CASSPRGRSGRDTREQFF. DNA of the CDR3: TGTGCCAGTAGTCCTAGGGGCCGTAGCGGGAGGGACACGAGGGAGCAGTTCTTC.

This chain links TRBV12-5 with TRBJ2-5; D is undetermined. V lost 3 bases, J lost 2 bases, and 4 bases lay in between. In germline, CDR1 is LGHNT, CDR2 FRNRAP. The CDR3 has 12 amino acids. The CDR3 protein is CASGFMQETQYF. The CDR3, as DNA: TGTGCTAGTGGTTTCATGCAAGAGACCCAGTACTTC.

In its sample, this clone was seen a few times. Other DNA sequences of this sample code for an identical CDR3. V is TRBV6-2 or TRBV6-3 and J is TRBJ2-7; 8 positions agree with TRBD1. This CDR3 region has 13 residues. The V gene's germline CDR1 is MNHEY and CDR2 SVGEGT. V shed 5 bases and J 2 bases; nucleotides not matched to a gene: 2. The CDR3 protein is CASSRTGTYEQYF. The CDR3 region has the DNA TGTGCCAGCAGTCGGACAGGGACCTACGAGCAGTACTTC.

In the case of this clone: This specimen includes other DNA sequences encoding the same CDR3. The rearrangement joins TRBV3-1 (or the pseudogene TRBV3-2) to TRBJ2-7; D gene uncertain. Trimming removed 1 base at V and 4 bases at J, with 8 bases between. Germline CDR1 is LGHDT and CDR2 is YNNKEL (reference sequence). The CDR3 has 13 amino acids. The CDR3 spells CASSQGAYYEQYF. For the CDR3, the DNA is TGTGCCAGCAGCCAAGGGGCTTATTACGAGCAGTACTTC.

This clone has just one count. The chain carries TRBV9 and TRBJ2-1, with 9 nucleotides matching TRBD1. CDR1 SGDLS and CDR2 YYNGEE come from the germline V gene. The CDR3 length is 16 residues. J lost 4 bases, V lost 3 bases, and 8 bases had no gene match. CDR3 amino acids: CASSGIPGQGYNEQFF. DNA of the CDR3: TGTGCCAGCAGCGGCATCCCCGGACAGGGGTACAATGAGCAGTTCTTC.

The rearrangement uses TRBV27 and TRBJ2-7, with 9 bases that match TRBD1. The V gene end was trimmed by 5 bases and the J gene end by 10 bases; junction bases not matched to a gene: 9. The CDR3 runs 13 residues. Germline CDR1 MNHEY, CDR2 SMNVEV (reference sequence). Here the CDR3 DNA reads TGTGCCAGCAGTCCCGGGACAGGGTATGTACAGTACTTC. This encodes CASSPGTGYVQYF.

This chain connects TRBV6-6 to TRBJ1-4, with a tentative D call TRBD1 (5 bases). The V gene's germline CDR1 is MNHNY and CDR2 SVGAGI (reference sequence). The CDR3 loop spans 15 amino acids. Trimming took off 6 bases at V and 8 bases at J, with 19 bases between the two ends. In DNA, the CDR3 is TGTGCCAGCAGCGACCCCAAGACAGCCCGGGAAAAACTGTTTTTT. This codes for CASSDPKTAREKLFF.

This clone was recorded once. This chain connects TRBV28 to TRBJ2-6; TRBD1 might be the D (5 bases). This CDR3 has 15 amino acids. CDR1 MDHEN and CDR2 SYDVKM come from the germline V gene. Trimming removed 7 bases at V and 2 bases at J, with 12 bases between. The CDR3 region has the DNA TGTGCCAGCATAACAGGCAGCCCTGGGGCCAACGTCCTGACTTTC. This translates into CASITGSPGANVLTF.